This T cell receptor (beta chain) was captured in a study of shared clonotypes between healthy human individuals. In the study overall: Participating donors consisted of two women and a few men aged 18 to 49.

The authors ran the assay at deep level. Assay used: immunoSEQ multiplex PCR; TCRdb lists only in-frame clones, some missing. This table has about 1,800,000 clones, around 96% appearing once. CD45RO negativity and positive selection for CCR7 defined naive CD8 cells, a population that excluded terminally differentiated effector memory CD45RA+ cells. Each of the donors was a healthy adult who was HIV-negative and had not had a recent acute infection or vaccination. Sequences were obtained from naive CD8+ T cells sorted from blood. The clonotype was recovered from a man between 18 and 29 years old in good health.

The CDR3 DNA is TGTGCCTGGAATGAAGGACAGGGGTCCAACGAGCAGTACTTC. It translates to CAWNEGQGSNEQYF. The rearrangement links TRBV30 to TRBJ2-7, with 9 bases that match TRBD1. CDR1 and CDR2 from the germline V gene are GTSNPN and SVGIG (reference sequence). V lost 4 bases to trimming and J lost 5 bases; unmatched junction nucleotides: 9. The CDR3 has 14 residues.